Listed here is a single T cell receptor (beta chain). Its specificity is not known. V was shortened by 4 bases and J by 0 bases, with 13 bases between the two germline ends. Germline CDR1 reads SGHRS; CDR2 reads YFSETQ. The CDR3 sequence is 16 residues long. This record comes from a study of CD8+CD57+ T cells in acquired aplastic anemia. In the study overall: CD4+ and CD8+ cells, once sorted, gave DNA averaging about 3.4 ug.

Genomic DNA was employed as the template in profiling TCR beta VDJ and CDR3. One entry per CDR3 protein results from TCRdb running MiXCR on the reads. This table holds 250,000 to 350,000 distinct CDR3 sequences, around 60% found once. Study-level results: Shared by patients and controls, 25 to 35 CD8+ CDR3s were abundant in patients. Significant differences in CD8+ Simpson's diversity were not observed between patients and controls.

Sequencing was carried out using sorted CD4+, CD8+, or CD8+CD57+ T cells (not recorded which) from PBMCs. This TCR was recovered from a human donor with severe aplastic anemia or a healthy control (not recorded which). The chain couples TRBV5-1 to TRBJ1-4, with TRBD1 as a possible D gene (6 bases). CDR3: CASSPGQRATNEKLFF. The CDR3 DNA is TGCGCCAGCAGCCCCGGACAGAGGGCAACTAATGAAAAACTGTTTTTT.